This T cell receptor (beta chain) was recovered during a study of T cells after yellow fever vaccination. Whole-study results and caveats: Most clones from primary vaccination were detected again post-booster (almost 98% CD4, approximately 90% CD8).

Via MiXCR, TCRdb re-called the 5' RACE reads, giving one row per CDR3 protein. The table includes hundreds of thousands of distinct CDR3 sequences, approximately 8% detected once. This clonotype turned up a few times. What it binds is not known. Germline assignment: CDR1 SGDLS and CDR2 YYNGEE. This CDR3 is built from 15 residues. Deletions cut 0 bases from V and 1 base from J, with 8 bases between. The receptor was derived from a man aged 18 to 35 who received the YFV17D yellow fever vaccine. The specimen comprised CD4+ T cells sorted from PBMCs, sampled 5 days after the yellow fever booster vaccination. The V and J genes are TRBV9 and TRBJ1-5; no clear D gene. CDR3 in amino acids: CASSVAGTSNQPQHF. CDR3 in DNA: TGTGCCAGCAGCGTAGCTGGAACCAGCAATCAGCCCCAGCATTTT.